These T cell receptor beta chains were read from a single sample in a study of T cells in localized non-small cell lung cancer. Clones were sequenced by immunoSEQ multiplex PCR, and TCRdb holds only the in-frame ones, with some missing. This table has approximately 150,000 clones, more than 80% appearing once. The starting material was peripheral blood, obtained before any cancer treatment. The receptors originated from a female donor aged 60 or older with stage I lung adenocarcinoma. Both conserved end residues are part of each CDR3. A D gene is named only where the DNA matches it firmly. Expanded clones are given a class, and other clones once, few, many or no size at all.

>TRBV30|-|-|TRBJ2-6
CAWQTGANVLTF
TGTGCCTGGCAAACTGGGGCCAACGTCCTGACTTTC
>TRBV27|once|-|TRBJ2-7
CASSLSATYEQYF
TGTGCCAGCAGTTTATCCGCTACCTACGAGCAGTACTTC
>TRBV9|-|-|TRBJ2-1
CASSPQVVSYNEQFF
TGTGCCAGCAGCCCCCAGGTCGTTTCCTACAATGAGCAGTTCTTC
>TRBV7-3|once|TRBD2|TRBJ2-1
CASSLRGGRDNEQFF
TGTGCCAGCAGCTTAAGGGGCGGGAGGGACAATGAGCAGTTCTTC
>TRBV2|-|TRBD2|TRBJ2-7
CASRISGSAHEQYF
TGTGCCAGCAGGATCAGCGGGAGTGCCCACGAGCAGTACTTC
>TRBV15|-|TRBD2|TRBJ2-7
CATSSKNLQSGRAYF
TGTGCCACCAGCAGCAAAAACCTCCAGAGCGGGAGGGCTTACTTC
>TRBV7-2|-|-|TRBJ1-3
CASSFRVQGNTIYF
TGTGCCAGCAGCTTTAGGGTGCAGGGAAACACCATATATTTT
>TRBV14|-|-|TRBJ2-1
CASSQVSEVYEQFF
TGTGCCAGCAGCCAAGTCTCTGAGGTCTATGAGCAGTTCTTC
>TRBV29-1|-|-|TRBJ2-5
CSVEGMWRETQYF
TGCAGCGTGGAAGGGATGTGGCGGGAGACCCAGTACTTC
>TRBV6-1|-|-|TRBJ2-3
CASLPGSDTQYF
TGTGCCAGCTTACCGGGCTCAGATACGCAGTATTTT
>TRBV5-6|-|-|TRBJ2-3
CASSLGQAGWDTQYF
TGTGCCAGCAGCTTGGGGCAGGCCGGGTGGGATACGCAGTATTTT
>TRBV6-5|-|-|TRBJ2-5
CASRGRIQETQYF
TGTGCCAGCAGAGGACGGATCCAAGAGACCCAGTACTTC
>TRBV7-9|-|-|TRBJ1-2
CASSFIGAPNYGYTF
TGTGCCAGCAGCTTTATTGGGGCTCCCAACTATGGCTACACCTTC
>TRBV27|-|TRBD2|TRBJ2-7
CARQAGGIYEQYF
TGTGCCAGACAAGCGGGAGGCATCTACGAGCAGTACTTC
>TRBV28|-|TRBD1|TRBJ1-1
CASSFRGLSTEAFF
TGTGCCAGCAGTTTCAGGGGGCTATCGACTGAAGCTTTCTTT
>TRBV11-2|once|TRBD1|TRBJ1-1
CASSSRTGRDTEAFF
TGTGCCAGCAGCTCCCGGACAGGAAGGGACACTGAAGCTTTCTTT
>TRBV7-6|-|-|TRBJ2-7
CASSLLGGSGSYEQYF
TGTGCCAGCAGCTTACTTGGTGGGAGTGGGTCCTACGAGCAGTACTTC
>TRBV19|-|-|TRBJ2-5
CASSVMGPFDETQYF
TGTGCCAGTAGTGTTATGGGGCCTTTCGATGAGACCCAGTACTTC
>TRBV6-1|-|-|TRBJ2-3
CASRLEFGTDTQYF
TGTGCCAGCAGACTAGAATTCGGCACAGATACGCAGTATTTT
>TRBV28|-|TRBD2|TRBJ2-5
CASSLGGVGETQYF
TGTGCCAGCAGTTTAGGGGGGGTCGGAGAGACCCAGTACTTC
>TRBV11-2|-|-|TRBJ1-1
CASSDSLRDAFF
TGTGCCAGCAGCGACAGCCTAAGGGATGCTTTCTTT
>TRBV28|-|-|TRBJ1-5
CASSSFHNNQPQHF
TGTGCCAGCAGTTCGTTCCACAACAATCAGCCCCAGCATTTT
>TRBV15|-|-|TRBJ2-7
CATSRDLTGHEQYF
TGTGCCACCAGCAGAGATCTTACGGGGCACGAGCAGTACTTC
>TRBV9|-|TRBD1|TRBJ1-2
CASSAHSQGARNYGYTF
TGTGCCAGCAGTGCACATTCACAGGGGGCGAGAAACTATGGCTACACCTTC
>TRBV2|-|TRBD1|TRBJ2-6
CASTGTASLGANVLTF
TGTGCCAGCACGGGGACAGCCTCCCTTGGGGCCAACGTCCTGACTTTC
>TRBV6-1|-|-|TRBJ1-5
CASSEALQGPNQPQHF
TGTGCCAGCAGTGAAGCGCTTCAGGGACCCAATCAGCCCCAGCATTTT
>TRBV6-5|-|-|TRBJ1-2
CASSPQGPRGYTF
TGTGCCAGCAGTCCCCAGGGGCCGAGGGGCTACACCTTC
>TRBV11-3|-|TRBD1|TRBJ2-5
CASSLGNRGRVETQYF
TGTGCCAGCAGCTTAGGGAACAGGGGGCGGGTTGAGACCCAGTACTTC
>TRBV30|-|-|TRBJ1-2
CAWSLNSVGYTF
TGTGCCTGGAGTCTTAACAGTGTCGGCTACACCTTC
>TRBV7-2|-|TRBD1|TRBJ1-2
CASSLGRTGHGYTF
TGTGCCAGCAGCTTAGGACGGACAGGGCATGGCTACACCTTC
>TRBV28|-|TRBD1|TRBJ1-5
CASRDRVSNQPQHF
TGTGCCAGTAGAGACAGGGTTTCAAATCAGCCCCAGCATTTT
>TRBV18|-|TRBD2|TRBJ2-7
CASSPGLAGAKAYEQYF
TGTGCCAGCTCACCAGGCCTAGCGGGAGCAAAAGCCTACGAGCAGTACTTC
>TRBV19|-|TRBD1|TRBJ1-2
CASRPGQGAFGYTF
TGTGCCAGTAGACCGGGACAGGGGGCGTTTGGCTACACCTTC
>TRBV7-9|-|-|TRBJ1-4
CASSLLGEKLFF
TGTGCCAGCAGCCTTCTCGGCGAAAAACTGTTTTTT
>TRBV25-1|-|-|TRBJ2-3
CASSLTDTQYF
TGTGCCAGCAGCCTTACTGATACGCAGTATTTT
>TRBV5-5|-|TRBD1|TRBJ1-5
CASSRQGTMGQPQHF
TGTGCCAGCAGCCGACAGGGGACAATGGGTCAGCCCCAGCATTTT
>TRBV10-3|-|TRBD1|TRBJ1-2
CATLPGTGNGYTF
TGTGCCACCCTCCCGGGGACAGGGAATGGCTACACCTTC